This entry lists 29 T cell receptor beta chains sequenced from one sample in a study of blood T cell repertoires in COVID-19. Using immunoSEQ multiplex PCR, the repertoire was profiled, and TCRdb retains in-frame clones only, with some absent. Counted here are approximately 250,000 clones, 88% occurring once; the ten biggest clones make up 1%. Material: PBMCs or T cells enriched from blood (not recorded which). The receptors derive from a woman between 25 and 40 years old who had recovered from COVID-19.

The CDR3 loop reads CASSRERRTKETQYF. In DNA form, the CDR3 reads TGCGCCAGCAGTCGAGAACGCAGAACTAAAGAGACCCAGTACTTC. The chain combines TRBV5-1 with TRBJ2-5, with D hard to call. CDR3 length: 15 residues. CDR1 is SGHRS, CDR2 YFSETQ, per germline. Trimming removed 5 bases from V and 3 bases from J, with 17 bases in between.

The V call is TRBV28, the J call TRBJ1-5, with a tentative D call TRBD1 (5 bases). The ends were cut back, 8 bases at V and 6 bases at J, with 8 bases in the middle. This CDR3 has 11 amino acids. The germline V gene encodes CDR1 MDHEN and CDR2 SYDVKM. In DNA, the CDR3 is TGTGCCAGCCGGGGGGGTCAGCCCCAGCATTTT. This gives the protein CASRGGQPQHF.

J is TRBJ2-7 and V is TRBV27, with 7 bases matching TRBD2. Germline values: CDR1 MNHEY, CDR2 SMNVEV (reference sequence). This CDR3 is built from 15 residues. V shed 1 base and J 4 bases; nucleotides not matched to a gene: 7. The CDR3 DNA reads TGTGCCAGCAGTTTATATGGCGGGACTATTTACGAGCAGTACTTC. Translation: CASSLYGGTIYEQYF.

The chain couples TRBV7-9 to TRBJ2-7; 7 bases map to TRBD1. The junction had 8 bases not matched to a gene; V was cut back by 5 bases and J by 4 bases. From germline, CDR1 is SEHNR and CDR2 FQNEAQ (reference sequence). The CDR3 runs to 14 residues. CDR3 nucleotide sequence: TGTGCCAGCAGCCAGTCCGGGACAGATTACGAGCAGTACTTC. Translating it yields CASSQSGTDYEQYF.

This clone was counted a single time. J is TRBJ2-1 and V is TRBV24-1; the match to TRBD1 covers 8 bases. V gave up 0 bases and J gave up 8 bases; unmatched junction bases: 2. The CDR3 covers 14 residues. Germline CDR1 reads KGHDR; CDR2 reads SFDVKD. Here the CDR3 DNA reads TGTGCCACCAGTGATTTGGCAGGGGGCTATGAGCAGTTCTTC. It specifies CATSDLAGGYEQFF.

The gene calls are TRBV28 and TRBJ1-6, with a weak D call TRBD1 (6 bases). Germline lookup yields CDR1 MDHEN and CDR2 SYDVKM. Trimming pared 3 bases from V and 9 bases from J, leaving 12 bases between. The CDR3 is made up of 14 amino acids. Here the CDR3 DNA reads TGTGCCAGCAGTTTGACAGGTTCCGGTTCACCCCTCCACTTT. Its translation is CASSLTGSGSPLHF.

This clone has more than one count but fewer than ten. This chain links TRBV11-3 with TRBJ1-1; D remains ambiguous. Germline assignment: CDR1 SGHNT and CDR2 YENEEA. The CDR3 extends over 16 amino acids. V lost 5 bases, J lost 3 bases, and 19 bases lay in between. The chain's CDR3 is CASSPPDLPEDTEAFF. The CDR3 region has the DNA TGTGCCAGCAGCCCTCCGGACTTACCTGAGGACACTGAAGCTTTCTTT.

The chain recombines TRBV5-1 with TRBJ2-1, with 10 bases matching TRBD2. CDR3 length: 15 residues. CDR1 and CDR2 (germline): SGHRS, YFSETQ. Germline trimming cut 0 bases from V and 9 bases from J; bases unmatched to any gene: 6. CDR3 sequence (DNA): TGCGCCAGCAGCTTGGTGGCAGCGGGGGGGCCTGAGCAGTTCTTC. Translated: CASSLVAAGGPEQFF.

This chain connects TRBV28 to TRBJ1-2; weak D call: TRBD1 (5 bases). V was clipped by 6 bases and J by 8 bases, with 19 bases between them. The CDR3 has 14 amino acids. Germline V lookup: CDR1 MDHEN, CDR2 SYDVKM. The CDR3 DNA reads as TGTGCCAGCAGCCCGCCCCAGGGCGCTCTCGGCTACACCTTC. Amino acid sequence: CASSPPQGALGYTF.

The chain couples TRBV19 to TRBJ2-7; 9 bases line up with TRBD1. CDR1 and CDR2 from the germline V gene are LNHDA and SQIVND (reference sequence). This CDR3 is 15 amino acids long. V shed 5 bases and J 3 bases; nucleotides not matched to a gene: 8. The CDR3 spells CASSSPGQGFYEQYF. CDR3 sequence (DNA): TGTGCCAGTAGTTCTCCGGGACAGGGCTTCTACGAGCAGTACTTC.

The rearrangement links TRBV7-2 to TRBJ1-2; 8 nucleotides line up with TRBD1. The germline CDR1 and CDR2 sequences are SGHTA and FQGNSA. The CDR3 contains 15 residues. The junction had 9 bases not matched to a gene; V was cut back by 5 bases and J by 4 bases. The CDR3 DNA is TGTGCCAGCAGCCCGTCACAGGGGGAGGGCTATGGCTACACCTTC. It yields the protein CASSPSQGEGYGYTF.

This sequence joins TRBV28 and TRBJ1-2; D is unresolved. The germline V and J ends were trimmed by 5 bases and 3 bases, with 7 bases remaining between them. The CDR3 runs 12 residues. Germline values: CDR1 MDHEN, CDR2 SYDVKM. The CDR3 is CASSAADYGYTF. The CDR3 bases are TGTGCCAGCAGTGCAGCGGACTATGGCTACACCTTC.

This chain uses TRBV29-1 with TRBJ2-5, with 7 positions matching TRBD2. Unmatched junction bases numbered 11, after V lost 6 bases and J lost 7 bases. The germline CDR1 and CDR2 sequences are SQVTM and ANQGSEA. CDR3 length: 13 amino acids. CDR3 loop: CSVVGRGGWTQYF. CDR3 bases: TGCAGCGTGGTGGGACGGGGAGGGTGGACCCAGTACTTC. Full variable domain (remainder filled in from reference TRBV29-1 and TRBJ2-5): SAVISQKPSRDICQRGTSLTIQCQVDSQVTMMFWYRQQPGQSLTLIATANQGSEATYESGFVIDKFPISRPNLTFSTLTVSNMSPEDSSIYLCSVVGRGGWTQYFGPGTRLLVL.

V is TRBV28 and J is TRBJ1-5, with D perhaps matching TRBD1 (5 bases). The CDR3 has 17 residues. Per germline, CDR1 MDHEN and CDR2 SYDVKM. V lost 8 bases, J lost 4 bases, and 24 bases lay in between. The CDR3 DNA reads as TGTGCCAGCCGCCATGGTGGTCAGGGAGGTAAAAATCAGCCCCAGCATTTT. Encoded protein: CASRHGGQGGKNQPQHF.

The CDR3 sequence is CASPFGEGQGCKCVSGNTIYF. Written as DNA, the CDR3 is TGTGCCAGCCCCTTCGGGGAGGGACAGGGCTGTAAATGTGTCTCTGGAAACACCATATATTTT. This chain joins TRBV7-3 and TRBJ1-3; 9 bases are shared with TRBD1. In germline, CDR1 is SGHTA, CDR2 FQGTGA. The CDR3 totals 21 residues. V lost 8 bases, J lost 0 bases, and 23 bases stayed unmatched.

This clone has only one observation. This chain uses TRBV30 with TRBJ1-2, with 7 nucleotides matching TRBD1. Germline loops: CDR1 GTSNPN, CDR2 SVGIG (reference sequence). The CDR3 length is 14 residues. The ends lost 1 base at V and 2 bases at J; junction bases unmatched: 4. CDR3 coding DNA: TGTGCCTGGAGTGCGGACAGGAAGAACTATGGCTACACCTTC. It translates to CAWSADRKNYGYTF.

Turning to this clone: This sample also contains other DNA sequences that code for the same CDR3. This rearrangement joins TRBV24-1 to TRBJ1-5; D remains unclear. Germline V CDR1 and CDR2: KGHDR, SFDVKD. This CDR3 has 13 residues. V lost 5 bases, J lost 4 bases, and 8 bases lay in between. The DNA of the CDR3 is TGTGCCACCAGTGGTACTCTTAATCAGCCCCAGCATTTT. Amino acid sequence: CATSGTLNQPQHF.

The V and J genes are TRBV3-1 (or the pseudogene TRBV3-2) and TRBJ1-3; no definite D call. Germline V lookup: CDR1 LGHDT, CDR2 YNNKEL (reference sequence). With 3 bases removed from V and 0 bases from J, the gap between germline ends came to 15 bases. The CDR3 is made up of 17 amino acids. The CDR3 here is CASSHVVADYSGNTIYF. In DNA form, the CDR3 reads TGTGCCAGCAGCCATGTGGTAGCAGACTACTCTGGAAACACCATATATTTT.

Note on this clone: One end of the junction does not line up with germline, which may come from a read error. The rearrangement uses TRBV2 and TRBJ1-2; a possible D gene is TRBD1 (6 bases). This CDR3 region has 11 residues. Germline V lookup: CDR1 SNHLY, CDR2 FYNNEI. The CDR3 DNA reads as TGTGCCAGCGTGGCCAGGGGCCGGCCGTGCTTC. This encodes CASVARGRPCF.

The chain combines TRBV28 with TRBJ2-7; TRBD1 agrees at 10 bases. V lost 8 bases and J lost 0; bases outside the gene matches: 1. From germline, CDR1 is MDHEN and CDR2 SYDVKM. CDR3 length: 13 residues. Here the CDR3 DNA reads TGTGCCAGCGGACAGGGGGACTCCTACGAGCAGTACTTC. Translation gives CASGQGDSYEQYF.

This chain uses TRBV7-2 with TRBJ1-4; the match to TRBD1 covers 11 bases. The germline V gene encodes CDR1 SGHTA and CDR2 FQGNSA. The CDR3 contains 15 residues. The trim removed 1 base at V and 7 bases at J, leaving 2 bases unmatched. The CDR3 spells CASSLVGQGAEKLFF. CDR3 sequence (DNA): TGTGCCAGCAGCTTAGTCGGACAGGGGGCTGAAAAACTGTTTTTT.

V usage is TRBV5-6 and J usage is TRBJ2-2; D gene uncertain. The V end lost 0 bases, the J end lost 1 base, and 7 bases lay between the germline ends. The CDR3 loop spans 15 amino acids. Germline CDR1 SGHDT, CDR2 YYEEEE. CDR3 sequence reads: CASSLGRLNTGELFF. The CDR3 DNA follows: TGTGCCAGCAGCTTGGGCAGGCTGAACACCGGGGAGCTGTTTTTT.

The gene calls are TRBV6-5 and TRBJ2-2; 12 bases line up with TRBD1. Per germline, CDR1 MNHEY and CDR2 SVGAGI. V lost 4 bases, J lost 8 bases, and 5 bases stayed unmatched. The CDR3 consists of 15 residues. This chain's CDR3 is CASSWRDRGRGELFF. CDR3 in DNA: TGTGCCAGCAGTTGGAGGGACAGGGGGCGGGGGGAGCTGTTTTTT.

The chain has TRBV15 and TRBJ1-2; the D gene is possibly TRBD1 (6 bases). Trimming took 8 bases from V and 4 from J, leaving 8 bases between them. The germline V gene has CDR1 LNHNV and CDR2 YYDKDF (reference sequence). This CDR3 is 11 amino acids long. The CDR3 bases are TGTGCCACCGAGGGGGTCTATGGCTACACCTTC. This codes for CATEGVYGYTF.

The chain recombines TRBV19 with TRBJ1-1; D is undetermined. The CDR3 consists of 13 residues. Per germline, CDR1 LNHDA and CDR2 SQIVND (reference sequence). V dropped 6 bases and J dropped 0 bases, with 8 bases sitting between them. CDR3 sequence: CASSQTVNTEAFF. CDR3 nucleotides: TGTGCCAGTAGCCAAACAGTGAACACTGAAGCTTTCTTT.

This clone was counted once. The V and J genes are TRBV9 and TRBJ2-1; the match to TRBD2 covers 8 bases. This CDR3 contains 15 residues. The germline V gene encodes CDR1 SGDLS and CDR2 YYNGEE. The junction had 12 bases not matched to a gene; V was cut back by 4 bases and J by 9 bases. CDR3 nucleotides: TGTGCCAGCAGCTGGGGACTAGGGGGTGGAAGTGAGCAGTTCTTC. Its translation is CASSWGLGGGSEQFF.

This clone has more than one count but fewer than ten. The chain employs TRBV3-1 (or the pseudogene TRBV3-2) and TRBJ2-1; possibly TRBD2 for D (6 bases). The CDR3 sequence is 16 residues long. CDR1 LGHDT and CDR2 YNNKEL come from the germline V gene (reference sequence). V gave up 0 bases and J gave up 4 bases, with 13 bases separating them. CDR3 DNA: TGTGCCAGCAGCCAAGATCTGAGCGGGTTTTACAATGAGCAGTTCTTC. Encoded protein: CASSQDLSGFYNEQFF.

This chain connects TRBV5-6 to TRBJ1-2; D gene unclear. Looked up from germline, CDR1 is SGHDT and CDR2 is YYEEEE. The CDR3 extends over 14 amino acids. Trimming removed 4 bases at V and 4 bases at J, with 14 bases between. CDR3 amino acids: CASSLAEALYGYTF. The CDR3 nucleotides are TGTGCCAGCAGCCTGGCGGAGGCACTCTATGGCTACACCTTC.

The chain has TRBV15 and TRBJ2-5, with 7 bases identical to TRBD1. Trimming removed 4 bases from V and 10 bases from J; junction bases left unmatched: 9. The CDR3 is 13 amino acids. CDR1 and CDR2 (germline): LNHNV, YYDKDF (reference sequence). As DNA, the CDR3 is TGTGCCACCAGCACGCACAGGGGCGCAAGCCAGTACTTC. Its protein product is CATSTHRGASQYF. The variable domain in full, completed from reference TRBV15 and TRBJ2-5, reads DAMVIQNPRYQVTQFGKPVTLSCSQTLNHNVMYWYQQKSSQAPKLLFHYYDKDFNNEADTPDNFQSRRPNTSFCFLDIRSPGLGDTAMYLCATSTHRGASQYFGPGTRLLVL.